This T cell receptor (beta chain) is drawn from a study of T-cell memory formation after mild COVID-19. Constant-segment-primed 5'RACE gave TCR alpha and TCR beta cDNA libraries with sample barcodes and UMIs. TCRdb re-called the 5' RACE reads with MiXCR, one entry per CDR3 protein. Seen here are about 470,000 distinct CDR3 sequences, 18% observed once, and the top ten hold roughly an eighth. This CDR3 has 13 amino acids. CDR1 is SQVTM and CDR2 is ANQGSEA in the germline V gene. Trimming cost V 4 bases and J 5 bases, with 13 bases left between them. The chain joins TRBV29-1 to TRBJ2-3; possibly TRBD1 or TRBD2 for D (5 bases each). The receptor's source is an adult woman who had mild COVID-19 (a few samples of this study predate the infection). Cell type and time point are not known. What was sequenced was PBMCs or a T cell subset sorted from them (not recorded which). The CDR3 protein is CSVVTPRGDTQYF. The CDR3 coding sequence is TGCAGCGTTGTTACTCCGAGGGGAGATACGCAGTATTTT.